These 32 T cell receptor beta chains were all obtained from the same sample, sequenced in a study of control samples from healthy donors and cancer patients. Sequenced by immunoSEQ multiplex PCR; TCRdb stores in-frame clones only, minus some. The sample contains about 55,000 clones, approximately 85% of which appear only once. The source material was blood. The source of these receptors is a man in his forties or fifties in good health.

The chain recombines TRBV5-1 with TRBJ2-3; a weak D match, TRBD1 (5 bases). The CDR3 spans 15 residues. Trimming removed 0 bases from V and 5 bases from J, with 13 bases in between. Germline V gene data show CDR1 as SGHRS and CDR2 as YFSETQ. CDR3 amino acids: CASSLGDPGKDTQYF. The CDR3 bases are TGCGCCAGCAGCTTGGGGGATCCAGGGAAAGATACGCAGTATTTT.

With respect to this clone: Mismatch with germline at one junction end may stem from a read error. V usage is TRBV7-7 and J usage is TRBJ2-1, with 7 nucleotides matching TRBD1. The CDR3 runs 16 residues. Looked up from germline, CDR1 is SSHAT and CDR2 is FNYEAQ (reference sequence). DNA of the CDR3: TGTGCTAGCAGCTTGGGCCACAGGGGCCCTAACGATGAGCAGTTCTTC. This sequence encodes CASSLGHRGPNDEQFF.

The gene calls are TRBV9 and TRBJ2-1; perhaps TRBD2 as D (5 bases). The CDR3 totals 13 residues. CDR1 SGDLS and CDR2 YYNGEE come from the germline V gene. Trimming shortened V by 3 bases and J by 3 bases, and 7 bases separated the two germline ends. CDR3 sequence reads: CASSAGGYNEQFF. The CDR3 nucleotides read TGTGCCAGCAGCGCTGGAGGCTACAATGAGCAGTTCTTC.

The V call is TRBV2, the J call TRBJ2-1; TRBD2 is a possible D gene (6 bases). The CDR3 is 11 amino acids. CDR1 SNHLY and CDR2 FYNNEI come from the germline V gene. Deletions cut 8 bases from V and 7 bases from J, with 9 bases between. DNA of the CDR3: TGTGCCAGCGGCGGGGAAAATGAGCAGTTCTTC. Its protein product is CASGGENEQFF.

This clone was found once. The V call is TRBV7-3, the J call TRBJ2-3; the D gene is possibly TRBD2 (6 bases). V was clipped by 4 bases and J by 0 bases, with 14 bases between them. Germline CDR1 reads SGHTA; CDR2 reads FQGTGA. The CDR3 has 16 residues. DNA for the CDR3: TGTGCCAGCAGCTCGACTAGGGCCCTTAGCACAGATACGCAGTATTTT. Amino acid sequence: CASSSTRALSTDTQYF.

V and J are TRBV10-2 and TRBJ2-7; D remains ambiguous. The CDR3 has 16 amino acids. V was cut by 3 bases and J by 3 bases, with 18 bases left in between. CDR1 is WSHSY, CDR2 SAAADI, per germline. The CDR3 DNA reads as TGCGCCAGCAGTGACCCCGAGAGTCGGATGAACTACGAGCAGTACTTC. Amino acid sequence: CASSDPESRMNYEQYF.

The chain employs TRBV9 and TRBJ1-2, with D unresolved. Per germline, CDR1 SGDLS and CDR2 YYNGEE. V was cut by 6 bases and J by 2 bases, with 11 bases left in between. The CDR3 covers 13 residues. CDR3 coding DNA: TGTGCCAGCACCCGGACGGAAAACTATGGCTACACCTTC. This encodes CASTRTENYGYTF.

The chain couples TRBV5-1 to TRBJ2-7; D uncertain. The CDR3 spans 14 residues. Germline CDR1 is SGHRS and CDR2 is YFSETQ. V lost 4 bases to trimming and J lost 0 bases, with 11 bases between them. CDR3 DNA: TGCGCCAGCAGCCCCGACGGGTACTCCTACGAGCAGTACTTC. Protein: CASSPDGYSYEQYF.

This chain uses TRBV24-1 with TRBJ2-5, with D possibly matching TRBD2 (6 bases). Germline CDR1 and CDR2: KGHDR and SFDVKD. This CDR3 comprises 16 residues. V was pared by 3 bases and J by 2 bases, with 15 bases between. The CDR3 protein is CATSDGGNGGQETQYF. The CDR3 nucleotides are TGTGCCACCAGTGATGGGGGAAATGGGGGGCAAGAGACCCAGTACTTC.

The chain joins TRBV6-2 or TRBV6-3 to TRBJ2-3; the match to TRBD2 covers 9 bases. The germline CDR1 and CDR2 sequences are MNHEY and SVGEGT. V lost 6 bases to trimming and J lost 2 bases; unmatched junction nucleotides: 6. There are 15 residues in the CDR3. This chain's CDR3 is CASSQREEITDTQYF. The CDR3 nucleotides read TGTGCCAGCAGCCAGCGGGAGGAAATCACAGATACGCAGTATTTT.

This chain links TRBV11-3 with TRBJ2-7; tentative D call: TRBD1 (5 bases). The germline V gene encodes CDR1 SGHNT and CDR2 YENEEA. V was trimmed by 5 bases and J by 2 bases, leaving 16 bases between them. The CDR3 extends over 15 amino acids. The CDR3: CASSPRTTDTYEQYF. The DNA of the CDR3 is TGTGCCAGCAGCCCAAGGACGACAGATACCTACGAGCAGTACTTC.

Note on this clone: This sample also contains other DNA sequences that code for the same CDR3. V and J are TRBV18 and TRBJ2-5; unclear D gene. In germline, CDR1 is KGHSH, CDR2 LQKENI. V lost 0 bases and J 2 bases, leaving 4 bases between the germline ends. This CDR3 has 13 residues. The CDR3 nucleotides read TGTGCCAGCTCACCACCCTTACAAGAGACCCAGTACTTC. Translated: CASSPPLQETQYF.

J is TRBJ2-1 and V is TRBV7-9; 8 nucleotides align to TRBD1. The CDR3 extends over 19 amino acids. Unmatched junction bases numbered 19, after V lost 5 bases and J lost 4 bases. CDR1 and CDR2 (germline): SEHNR, FQNEAQ (reference sequence). The CDR3 spells CASSPRIQDRGPLYNEQFF. The CDR3 DNA reads TGTGCCAGCAGCCCGAGAATTCAAGACAGGGGACCACTTTACAATGAGCAGTTCTTC.

The rearrangement links TRBV13 to TRBJ1-2; D unclear. V was cut by 5 bases and J by 7 bases, with 14 bases left in between. The CDR3 covers 13 residues. Germline V lookup: CDR1 PRHDT, CDR2 FYEKMQ (reference sequence). Here the CDR3 reads CASSPTRGSGYTF. DNA for the CDR3: TGTGCCAGCAGCCCTACGCGGGGAAGTGGCTACACCTTC.

The V gene is TRBV29-1, the J gene TRBJ1-5, with 7 bases lining up with TRBD1. Germline V gene data show CDR1 as SQVTM and CDR2 as ANQGSEA. CDR3 length equals 14 residues. After removal of 5 bases from V and 3 bases from J, the junction contained 7 bases not matched to a gene. The CDR3 DNA sequence: TGCAGCGTTACATATGGGACAGCCAATCAGCCCCAGCATTTT. Encoded protein: CSVTYGTANQPQHF.

The V call is TRBV29-1, the J call TRBJ2-1; D ambiguous. The length of the CDR3 is 13 residues. Germline V CDR1 and CDR2: SQVTM, ANQGSEA. V gave up 3 bases and J gave up 8 bases, with 14 bases separating them. The CDR3 DNA follows: TGCAGCGTTGAGAATACCCTTGGGGATGAGCAGTTCTTC. This encodes CSVENTLGDEQFF.

The chain couples TRBV10-3 to TRBJ2-2; D is perhaps TRBD2 (6 bases). CDR1 and CDR2 from the germline V gene are ENHRY and SYGVKD. Trimming left V 0 bases short and J 7 bases short, with 12 bases between. The CDR3 is 15 residues long. The CDR3 region has the DNA TGTGCCATCAGTGAGTCGAATTCGGGAGTCGGGGAGCTGTTTTTT. This sequence encodes CAISESNSGVGELFF.

The CDR3 here is CASSQDSGHRNQPQHF. DNA of the CDR3: TGTGCCAGCAGCCAAGATTCGGGACATCGGAATCAGCCCCAGCATTTT. V gene TRBV3-1 (or the pseudogene TRBV3-2) combines with J gene TRBJ1-5, with D perhaps matching TRBD1 (6 bases). The germline V gene has CDR1 LGHDT and CDR2 YNNKEL (reference sequence). V was cut by 0 bases and J by 4 bases, with 13 bases left in between. The CDR3 consists of 16 residues.

The rearrangement joins TRBV5-1 to TRBJ2-2; 8 positions match TRBD2. The germline CDR1 and CDR2 sequences are SGHRS and YFSETQ. CDR3 length: 20 amino acids. V shed 0 bases and J 0 bases; nucleotides not matched to a gene: 13. In DNA, the CDR3 is TGCGCCAGCAGCTTGGCCCCTCTAACTAGCGGCCATTCGAACACCGGGGAGCTGTTTTTT. This codes for CASSLAPLTSGHSNTGELFF.

The chain links TRBV7-9 to TRBJ2-3; D is ambiguous. Trimming removed 5 bases at V and 2 bases at J, with 8 bases between. Germline CDR1 SEHNR, CDR2 FQNEAQ (reference sequence). The CDR3 is 13 residues long. CDR3 bases: TGTGCCAGCAGCCGACTCTCCACAGATACGCAGTATTTT. Its translation: CASSRLSTDTQYF.

The J gene is TRBJ2-7, the V gene TRBV5-4; 9 bases align to TRBD1. This CDR3 is 14 amino acids long. Germline values: CDR1 SGHNT, CDR2 YYREEE (reference sequence). With 3 bases clipped from V and 3 bases from J, the junction kept 4 bases outside the gene matches. CDR3 in amino acids: CASSSSTGGYEQYF. The CDR3 coding sequence is TGTGCCAGCAGCTCCTCGACAGGGGGCTACGAGCAGTACTTC.

The chain couples TRBV28 to TRBJ2-1; TRBD2 matches 8 bases. CDR1 MDHEN and CDR2 SYDVKM come from the germline V gene. CDR3 length equals 15 residues. V lost 6 bases and J lost 3; bases outside the gene matches: 7. The CDR3 here is CASSSAGVNYNEQFF. The CDR3 DNA sequence: TGTGCCAGCAGCTCAGCGGGAGTTAACTACAATGAGCAGTTCTTC.

The genes are TRBV3-1 (or the pseudogene TRBV3-2) and TRBJ2-6; D gene unclear. Germline CDR1 reads LGHDT; CDR2 reads YNNKEL (reference sequence). Trimming stripped 4 bases from V and 0 bases from J, with 4 bases between. CDR3 length: 14 residues. The CDR3 DNA sequence: TGTGCCAGCAGCCTCGACTCTGGGGCCAACGTCCTGACTTTC. Encoded protein: CASSLDSGANVLTF.

The chain combines TRBV7-6 with TRBJ1-1; D ambiguous. Trimming pared 0 bases from V and 4 bases from J, leaving 12 bases between. Germline values: CDR1 SGHVS, CDR2 FNYEAQ. This CDR3 is 15 amino acids long. As DNA, the CDR3 is TGTGCCAGCAGCTTAGCAGGAAGGGAGGGCACTGAAGCTTTCTTT. Its protein product is CASSLAGREGTEAFF.

The chain carries TRBV2 and TRBJ1-2, with TRBD1 identical over 11 bases. Germline V gene lookup returns CDR1 SNHLY and CDR2 FYNNEI. CDR3 length equals 14 residues. With 7 bases clipped from V and 2 bases from J, the junction kept 3 bases outside the gene matches. CDR3 region: CASKRDRGNYGYTF. The CDR3 region has the DNA TGTGCCAGCAAACGGGACAGGGGGAACTATGGCTACACCTTC.

Written as DNA, the CDR3 is TGTGCCAGCATCCTGGACGGGAGCAACTATGGCTACACCTTC. Translating gives CASILDGSNYGYTF. The gene calls are TRBV6-5 and TRBJ1-2; D is unclear. The germline V gene encodes CDR1 MNHEY and CDR2 SVGAGI. V gave up 7 bases and J gave up 2 bases, with 14 bases separating them. This CDR3 is built from 14 residues.

This rearrangement joins TRBV15 to TRBJ2-3, with unresolved D. Trimming pared 0 bases from V and 0 bases from J, leaving 10 bases between. CDR3 length: 16 amino acids. Germline CDR1 is LNHNV and CDR2 is YYDKDF (reference sequence). This chain's CDR3 is CATSRDLLSSTDTQYF. The CDR3 bases are TGTGCCACCAGCAGAGATCTCTTATCTAGCACAGATACGCAGTATTTT. The variable domain in full, with the rest retrieved from reference TRBV15 and TRBJ2-3, is DAMVIQNPRYQVTQFGKPVTLSCSQTLNHNVMYWYQQKSSQAPKLLFHYYDKDFNNEADTPDNFQSRRPNTSFCFLDIRSPGLGDTAMYLCATSRDLLSSTDTQYFGPGTRLTVL.

The rearrangement links TRBV11-1 to TRBJ2-7, with TRBD2 as a possible D gene (6 bases). Trimming took 3 bases from V and 9 from J, leaving 12 bases between them. The CDR3 contains 12 residues. Germline loops: CDR1 SGHAT, CDR2 FQDESV (reference sequence). DNA of the CDR3: TGTGCCAGCAGCTTCGGGGGAACCGGGCAGTACTTC. It yields the protein CASSFGGTGQYF.

The table lists this clone with a few counts. The V call is TRBV10-3, the J call TRBJ2-5; TRBD1 matches 10 bases. The J segment lost 5 bases and the V segment lost 5 bases, leaving 5 bases of the junction unmatched. In germline, CDR1 is ENHRY, CDR2 SYGVKD. CDR3 length equals 14 residues. In nucleotides, the CDR3 is TGTGCCATCAGTACGACAGGGGGCTTGGAGACCCAGTACTTC. This codes for CAISTTGGLETQYF.

The V and J genes are TRBV4-1 and TRBJ2-3; 8 positions agree with TRBD2. The germline V gene encodes CDR1 MGHRA and CDR2 YSYEKL. The ends lost 4 bases at V and 3 bases at J; junction bases unmatched: 9. The length of the CDR3 is 16 residues. This chain's CDR3 is CASSLQGLEETDTQYF. CDR3 nucleotide sequence: TGCGCCAGCAGCCTACAGGGACTAGAGGAAACAGATACGCAGTATTTT.

The chain links TRBV13 to TRBJ1-3, with 8 bases that match TRBD1. Germline V gene lookup returns CDR1 PRHDT and CDR2 FYEKMQ (reference sequence). The CDR3 totals 15 residues. J lost 1 base, V lost 3 bases, and 2 bases had no gene match. The CDR3 here is CASSFQGASGNTIYF. CDR3 DNA: TGTGCCAGCAGCTTCCAGGGGGCGTCTGGAAACACCATATATTTT.

This rearrangement joins TRBV11-2 to TRBJ2-7; TRBD2 matches at 13 bases. This CDR3 is built from 18 residues. J gave up 5 bases and V 3 bases, and 13 bases lay outside the gene matches. Germline lookup yields CDR1 SGHAT and CDR2 FQNNGV. Here the CDR3 reads CASSFRTSGSRSLHEQYF. The CDR3 nucleotides read TGTGCCAGCAGCTTCAGGACTAGCGGGAGTCGGAGTCTCCACGAGCAGTACTTC.